One and the same sample provided the 2 T cell receptor beta chains below, sequenced in a study of shared clonotypes between healthy human individuals. Here immunoSEQ multiplex PCR was the method, and the copy in TCRdb shows in-frame clones only, minus some. This table has millions of clones, around 90% appearing once. Sample: naive CD4+ T cells sorted from blood. Specified subset: CD45RA+ positively selected. These receptor sequences come from a man aged 18 to 29 in good health.

This chain uses TRBV19 with TRBJ1-1; D gene ambiguous. Between the trimmed V and J ends, which lost 3 bases and 3 bases, there was a span of 14 bases. CDR3 length: 15 amino acids. CDR1 is LNHDA, CDR2 SQIVND, per germline (reference sequence). Here the CDR3 DNA reads TGTGCCAGTAGTATCTCCGGAGGGTTCGACACTGAAGCTTTCTTT. It codes for CASSISGGFDTEAFF. The full variable domain, its missing parts supplied by reference TRBV19 and TRBJ1-1, is DGGITQSPKYLFRKEGQNVTLSCEQNLNHDAMYWYRQDPGQGLRLIYYSQIVNDFQKGDIAEGYSVSREKKESFPLTVTSAQKNPTAFYLCASSISGGFDTEAFFGQGTRLTVV.

The chain combines TRBV6-5 with TRBJ2-1; 9 bases fit TRBD2. Germline V gene lookup returns CDR1 MNHEY and CDR2 SVGAGI. The CDR3 loop spans 15 amino acids. Unmatched junction bases numbered 13, after V lost 6 bases and J lost 10 bases. The CDR3 loop is CASSSPGAGGGEQFF. The CDR3 DNA reads TGTGCCAGCAGCTCTCCGGGAGCGGGAGGAGGAGAGCAGTTCTTC.